These T cell receptor beta chains were read from a single sample in a study of T cells in Graves' hyperthyroidism and ophthalmopathy. A single record per CDR3 protein comes from TCRdb applying MiXCR to the multiplex PCR reads. Of about 290,000 distinct CDR3 sequences in the sample, around a sixth were seen once. The sequencing input was blood. Every receptor here comes from a man aged 30 to 39 with Graves' hyperthyroidism. The CDR3 runs from the conserved cysteine through the conserved F or W. The D gene is left open where the match is weak. Clone sizes are given selectively: once, few, many, or a class where the clone is expanded.

cdr3_nt: TGTGCCAGCAGCGCCGGGGGAGCCTACAATGAGCAGTTCTTC
cdr3_aa: CASSAGGAYNEQFF
d_call: .
v_call: TRBV9
clone_size: few
j_call: TRBJ2-1

cdr3_nt: TGTGCCAGCATTTGGACTAGCGGGATGGGTGAGCAGTTCTTC
cdr3_aa: CASIWTSGMGEQFF
d_call: TRBD2
v_call: TRBV28
clone_size: .
j_call: TRBJ2-1

cdr3_nt: TGTGCCAATACCCCCAGGGCGAGAGGACAGATGGGCAATCAGCCCCAGCATTTT
cdr3_aa: CANTPRARGQMGNQPQHF
d_call: .
v_call: TRBV7-3
clone_size: .
j_call: TRBJ1-5

cdr3_nt: TGTGCCAGCAGCTTGGGGCAGGTCTCTGGGACCCAGTACTTC
cdr3_aa: CASSLGQVSGTQYF
d_call: .
v_call: TRBV5-5
clone_size: .
j_call: TRBJ2-5

cdr3_nt: TGTGCCAGTAGTATAGCACTAGCGGGATCGGGTGAGCAGTTCTTC
cdr3_aa: CASSIALAGSGEQFF
d_call: TRBD2
v_call: TRBV19
clone_size: once
j_call: TRBJ2-1

cdr3_nt: TGCGCCAGCAGCAACTCCGGGACAGGGTACACCGGGGAGCTGTTTTTT
cdr3_aa: CASSNSGTGYTGELFF
d_call: TRBD1
v_call: TRBV5-1
clone_size: few
j_call: TRBJ2-2

cdr3_nt: TGTGCCATCAGTGAAGGGGGGCAGTATGGCTACACCTTC
cdr3_aa: CAISEGGQYGYTF
d_call: .
v_call: TRBV10-3
clone_size: .
j_call: TRBJ1-2

cdr3_nt: TGTGCCAGCTCAGCCGGACAGTTCTCGAACACTGAAGCTTTCTTT
cdr3_aa: CASSAGQFSNTEAFF
d_call: .
v_call: TRBV18
clone_size: many
j_call: TRBJ1-1

cdr3_nt: TGTGCCAGCAGTACCCGGACAGGGACCCAGTACTTC
cdr3_aa: CASSTRTGTQYF
d_call: TRBD1
v_call: TRBV28
clone_size: .
j_call: TRBJ2-5

cdr3_nt: TGCAGTGCCCTCAGTAAGAGCCCGAACTATGGCTACACCTTC
cdr3_aa: CSALSKSPNYGYTF
d_call: .
v_call: TRBV20-1
clone_size: few
j_call: TRBJ1-2

cdr3_nt: TGTGCCTTGGAAGCAGGGGGAATCGGCTACACCTTC
cdr3_aa: CALEAGGIGYTF
d_call: TRBD1
v_call: TRBV28
clone_size: many
j_call: TRBJ1-2

cdr3_nt: TGTGCCAGCAGTGCCTCCATCGGTGGCTACACCTTC
cdr3_aa: CASSASIGGYTF
d_call: .
v_call: TRBV2
clone_size: .
j_call: TRBJ1-2

cdr3_nt: TGTGCCAGCAGCCAAGGCGGCGCCGGGACAGATACGCAGTATTTT
cdr3_aa: CASSQGGAGTDTQYF
d_call: .
v_call: TRBV3-1
clone_size: many
j_call: TRBJ2-3

cdr3_nt: TGTGCCCCCCGACAGGGTACCGGGGAGCTGTTTTTT
cdr3_aa: CAPRQGTGELFF
d_call: TRBD1
v_call: TRBV19
clone_size: few
j_call: TRBJ2-2

cdr3_nt: TGTGCCAGCAGCCAGGCCGTAACAGGGGGCGCGGACACTGAAGCTTTCTTT
cdr3_aa: CASSQAVTGGADTEAFF
d_call: TRBD1
v_call: TRBV4-2
clone_size: .
j_call: TRBJ1-1

cdr3_nt: TGTGCCAGCTCACCAACGGGTAGCGTCGCAGATACGCAGTATTTT
cdr3_aa: CASSPTGSVADTQYF
d_call: .
v_call: TRBV18
clone_size: many
j_call: TRBJ2-3

cdr3_nt: TGTGCCAGCAGCCCGGGACGGTTCAATCAGCCCCAGCATTTT
cdr3_aa: CASSPGRFNQPQHF
d_call: .
v_call: TRBV7-8
clone_size: many
j_call: TRBJ1-5

cdr3_nt: TGTGCCAGCAGCGTGGCGACTACGGGCAATGAGCAGTTCTTC
cdr3_aa: CASSVATTGNEQFF
d_call: .
v_call: TRBV9
clone_size: .
j_call: TRBJ2-1

cdr3_nt: TGTGCCATCCGGGACAATAGCGAAAAACTGTTTTTT
cdr3_aa: CAIRDNSEKLFF
d_call: .
v_call: TRBV10-3
clone_size: few
j_call: TRBJ1-4

cdr3_nt: TGTGCCAGCAGTCACCAGGGGATTGACGAGCAGTACTTC
cdr3_aa: CASSHQGIDEQYF
d_call: .
v_call: TRBV28
clone_size: many
j_call: TRBJ2-7